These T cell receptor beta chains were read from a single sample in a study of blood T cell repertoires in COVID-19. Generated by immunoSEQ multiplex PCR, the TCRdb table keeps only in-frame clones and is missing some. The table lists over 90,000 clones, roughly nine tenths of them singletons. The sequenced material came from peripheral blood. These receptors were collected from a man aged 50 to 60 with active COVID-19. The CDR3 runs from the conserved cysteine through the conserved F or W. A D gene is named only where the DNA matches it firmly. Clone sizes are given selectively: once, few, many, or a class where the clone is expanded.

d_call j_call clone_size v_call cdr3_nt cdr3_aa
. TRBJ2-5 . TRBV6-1 TGTGCCAGCAGTGAAGCTATTGGGTCAGGTTTAGAGACCCAGTACTTC CASSEAIGSGLETQYF
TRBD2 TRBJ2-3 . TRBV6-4 TGTGCCAGCAGGGTAACTAGCGGGGGGGGTCGCACAGATACGCAGTATTTT CASRVTSGGGRTDTQYF
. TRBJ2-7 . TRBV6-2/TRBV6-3 TGTGCCAGCAGTAAAGGAGTAAAGCAGTACTTC CASSKGVKQYF
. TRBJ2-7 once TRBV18 TGTGCCAGCTCGGGGGGGGCAGGATCCTACGAGCAGTACTTC CASSGGAGSYEQYF
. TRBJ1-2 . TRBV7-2 TGTGCCAGCAGCTTAGACCAGGGTACGGGTGGCTACACCTTC CASSLDQGTGGYTF
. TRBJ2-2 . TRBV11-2 TGTGCCAGCAGCGTCCGACATTTACGTTATAACACCGGGGAGCTGTTTTTT CASSVRHLRYNTGELFF
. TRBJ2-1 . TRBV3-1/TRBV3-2 TGTGCCAGCAGCCACCGTTCGCAGGGGAATGAGCAGTTCTTC CASSHRSQGNEQFF
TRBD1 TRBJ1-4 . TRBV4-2 TGTGCCAGCAGCCAGAGACAGGGCGAAAAACTGTTTTTT CASSQRQGEKLFF
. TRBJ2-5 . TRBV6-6 TGTGCCAGCAGTCCGGTTTCAGAGACCCAGTACTTC CASSPVSETQYF
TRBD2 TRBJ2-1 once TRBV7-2 TGTGCCAGCACCCTGGGTCGAGGGACTAGCCGGAATGAGCAGTTCTTC CASTLGRGTSRNEQFF
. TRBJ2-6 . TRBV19 TGTGCCAGTAGTATTCAGGGGTCTGGGGCCAACGTCCTGACTTTC CASSIQGSGANVLTF
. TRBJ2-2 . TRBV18 TGTGCCAGCTCACCACCGGGCCACCTTGGCGGGGAGCTGTTTTTT CASSPPGHLGGELFF
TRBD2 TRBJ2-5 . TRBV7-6 TGTGCCAGCAGCCCGCCCAGGTGGAGACTAGCGGGGGGGCGGGAGACCCAGTACTTC CASSPPRWRLAGGRETQYF
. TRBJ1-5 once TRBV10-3 TGTGCCATCAGTGAGTCAGGGCAGGGTGATCAGCCCCAGCATTTT CAISESGQGDQPQHF
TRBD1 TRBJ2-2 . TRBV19 TGTGCCAGTAAGACAGGGGTGGACACCGGGGAGCTGTTTTTT CASKTGVDTGELFF
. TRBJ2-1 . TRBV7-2 TGTGCCAGCAGCTCCAACAATGAGCAGTTCTTC CASSSNNEQFF